The clone carrying this TCR beta chain came up a few times. This record comes from a study of cytomegalovirus exposure and HLA in healthy donors. It was with 60 Vbeta and 13 Jbeta primers that the PCR ran. Only in-frame clones appear in the TCRdb table, and some are missing; sequencing was by immunoSEQ multiplex PCR. The sample includes 200,000 to 250,000 clones, around 75% of them seen just once. Germline-derived CDR1 and CDR2 are GTSNPN and SVGIG (reference sequence). The length of the CDR3 is 10 residues. The V gene lost 5 bases and the J gene lost 8 bases, with 7 bases spanning the gap. This receptor was taken from a woman under 40 in good health and CMV-seronegative. The specimen was PBMCs. J is TRBJ2-1 and V is TRBV30; perhaps TRBD1 as D (5 bases). CDR3 in DNA: TGTGCCTGGGGACACTATGAGCAGTTCTTC. It specifies CAWGHYEQFF.